What follows are 21 T cell receptor beta chains derived from one specimen sequenced in a study of T cells in tuberculosis. Time point: new active TB diagnosis, blood taken before or within 7 days of starting treatment. Sequencing used immunoSEQ multiplex PCR; TCRdb keeps in-frame clones, though not all of them. The top ten hold less than 3% of the sample, which has about 34,000 clones, around 93% seen once. Source: PBMCs, taken at tuberculosis diagnosis. These receptors were collected from an adult with tuberculosis.

The V and J genes are TRBV18 and TRBJ1-5; 8 bases match TRBD1. In germline, CDR1 is KGHSH, CDR2 LQKENI. This CDR3 is 15 amino acids long. Germline trimming cut 4 bases from V and 2 bases from J; bases unmatched to any gene: 4. CDR3 nucleotide sequence: TGTGCCAGCTCACTTGGACAGGGAGGCAATCAGCCCCAGCATTTT. This sequence encodes CASSLGQGGNQPQHF. Full variable domain (outside the CDR3, taken from reference TRBV18 and TRBJ1-5): NAGVMQNPRHLVRRRGQEARLRCSPMKGHSHVYWYRQLPEEGLKFMVYLQKENIIDESGMPKERFSAEFPKEGPSILRIQQVVRGDSAAYFCASSLGQGGNQPQHFGDGTRLSIL.

The rearrangement links TRBV7-2 to TRBJ1-2; the match to TRBD1 covers 10 bases. V lost 5 bases to trimming and J lost 0 bases; unmatched junction nucleotides: 9. The CDR3 contains 17 residues. Germline loops: CDR1 SGHTA, CDR2 FQGNSA. CDR3: CASSARDRGSPNYGYTF. CDR3 nucleotides: TGTGCCAGCAGCGCCAGGGACAGGGGATCACCTAACTATGGCTACACCTTC.

This clone was seen a single time. The chain is built from TRBV28 and TRBJ2-7; possible D gene TRBD1, 5 bases. Germline CDR1 is MDHEN and CDR2 is SYDVKM. V lost 4 bases, J lost 3 bases, and 13 bases lay in between. CDR3 length: 14 residues. The CDR3 DNA reads TGTGCCAGCAGTTGGCAGGGTTATTTCTACGAGCAGTACGTC. Translating gives CASSWQGYFYEQYV.

The chain combines TRBV11-3 with TRBJ2-7; 9 bases are shared with TRBD1. Germline V lookup: CDR1 SGHNT, CDR2 YENEEA. This CDR3 spans 16 amino acids. V lost 0 bases, J lost 0 bases, and 3 bases stayed unmatched. Written as DNA, the CDR3 is TGTGCCAGCAGCTTAGAGACGGGACAGGGCTCCTACGAGCAGTACTTC. Its translation: CASSLETGQGSYEQYF. The variable domain in full, completed from reference TRBV11-3 and TRBJ2-7, reads EAGVVQSPRYKIIEKKQPVAFWCNPISGHNTLYWYLQNLGQGPELLIRYENEEAVDDSQLPKDRFSAERLKGVDSTLKIQPAELGDSAVYLCASSLETGQGSYEQYFGPGTRLTVT.

The chain is built from TRBV2 and TRBJ1-2; TRBD1 aligns across 11 bases. V dropped 5 bases and J dropped 0; count of bases not matched to a gene: 5. Germline V gene data show CDR1 as SNHLY and CDR2 as FYNNEI. The CDR3 runs 16 residues. CDR3 protein: CASSRDRGLSNYGYTF. In DNA, the CDR3 is TGTGCCAGCAGTAGGGACAGGGGGTTGTCTAACTATGGCTACACCTTC.

This chain connects TRBV27 to TRBJ2-1; TRBD2 matches at 10 bases. V lost 6 bases to trimming and J lost 7 bases; unmatched junction nucleotides: 9. CDR3 length equals 15 residues. Germline V gene lookup returns CDR1 MNHEY and CDR2 SMNVEV (reference sequence). CDR3 region: CASRISGGANNEQFF. The CDR3, as DNA: TGTGCCAGCAGAATCAGCGGGGGGGCAAATAATGAGCAGTTCTTC.

There are a few counts of this clone. This chain uses TRBV29-1 with TRBJ1-1; tentative D call: TRBD1 (5 bases). Trimming took 4 bases from V and 4 from J, leaving 10 bases between them. Germline CDR1 and CDR2: SQVTM and ANQGSEA. The CDR3 length is 12 residues. The CDR3 region has the DNA TGCAGCGTTGGCCCGGGGGGCACTGAAGCTTTCTTT. Translation: CSVGPGGTEAFF.

The rearrangement uses TRBV28 and TRBJ2-7; 10 positions match TRBD2. Germline V CDR1 and CDR2: MDHEN, SYDVKM. V shed 6 bases and J 7 bases; nucleotides not matched to a gene: 12. The CDR3 runs 15 residues. This CDR3 reads CASSRRLAGPREQYV. For the CDR3, the DNA is TGTGCCAGCAGCCGAAGACTAGCGGGCCCTCGGGAGCAGTACGTC.

This clone has just one count. CDR3 protein: CASSEIWRVGVAEAFF. The CDR3 DNA reads as TGTGCCAGCAGTGAAATCTGGAGGGTAGGGGTGGCTGAAGCTTTCTTT. The chain has TRBV6-1 and TRBJ1-1; tentative D call: TRBD1 (5 bases). CDR1 and CDR2 from the germline V gene are MNHNS and SASEGT. The CDR3 has 16 residues. V lost 2 bases and J 6 bases, leaving 19 bases between the germline ends.

The chain has TRBV6-1 and TRBJ2-3; D is possibly TRBD1 (5 bases). The CDR3 totals 12 residues. From germline, CDR1 is MNHNS and CDR2 SASEGT. V lost 1 base and J lost 8, with 7 bases in between. The CDR3 DNA reads TGTGCCAGCAGTGAAGGGGGCGGTACGCAGTATTTT. As protein: CASSEGGGTQYF.

The CDR3 bases are TGTGCCAGCAGCCCGTTCTCGGGACAGATAAACACCGGGGAGCTGTTTTTT. It codes for CASSPFSGQINTGELFF. The chain links TRBV9 to TRBJ2-2, with 7 bases aligning to TRBD1. The CDR3 sequence is 17 residues long. V trimming: 4 bases; J trimming: 2 bases; junction bases outside the gene matches: 11. From germline, CDR1 is SGDLS and CDR2 YYNGEE.

This CDR3 is CASSARHILYEQYF. The CDR3 region has the DNA TGTGCCAGCAGTGCCCGACACATCCTCTACGAGCAGTACTTC. V is TRBV6-1 and J is TRBJ2-7; the D is unclear. The V and J ends lost 4 bases and 3 bases respectively, with 13 bases between them. Germline V gene data show CDR1 as MNHNS and CDR2 as SASEGT. The CDR3 is made up of 14 amino acids.

This clone was found once. The rearrangement links TRBV27 to TRBJ2-3; TRBD2 is a possible D gene (6 bases). V gave up 8 bases and J gave up 2 bases, with 11 bases separating them. The CDR3 is made up of 13 amino acids. Germline loops: CDR1 MNHEY, CDR2 SMNVEV (reference sequence). The CDR3 sequence: CASGTDVTDTQYF. In nucleotides, the CDR3 is TGTGCCAGCGGGACTGATGTCACAGATACGCAGTATTTT.

V gene TRBV23-1 combines with J gene TRBJ2-7; the D gene is possibly TRBD1 (5 bases). TRBV23-1 is given ORF status, its function remaining uncertain. The CDR3 length is 11 residues. V lost 8 bases and J lost 5, with 10 bases in between. The CDR3 protein is CASHQGHEQYV. The CDR3, as DNA: TGCGCCAGCCACCAGGGCCACGAGCAGTACGTC.

The V and J genes are TRBV6-6 and TRBJ1-5; no reliable D call. V was clipped by 5 bases and J by 2 bases, with 10 bases between them. The CDR3 is 14 amino acids. Germline loops: CDR1 MNHNY, CDR2 SVGAGI (reference sequence). CDR3 sequence reads: CASSDQRRNQPQHF. The CDR3 coding sequence is TGTGCCAGCAGTGACCAGAGGCGCAATCAGCCCCAGCATTTT.

The chain carries TRBV4-1 and TRBJ1-2, with D unclear. The length of the CDR3 is 16 residues. In germline, CDR1 is MGHRA, CDR2 YSYEKL. Trimming stripped 0 bases from V and 3 bases from J, with 14 bases between. The CDR3 DNA reads TGCGCCAGCAGCCAAGATCCCTCCGACGGGTACTATGGCTACACCTTC. Residues: CASSQDPSDGYYGYTF.

The V and J genes are TRBV5-6 and TRBJ1-1; D might be TRBD1 (5 bases). Trimming took off 1 base at V and 4 bases at J, with 14 bases between the two ends. Germline CDR1 reads SGHDT; CDR2 reads YYEEEE. CDR3 length equals 15 residues. The CDR3 DNA is TGTGCCAGCAGCTTGCCCGCGACGGGGGGCACTGAAGCTTTCTTT. This codes for CASSLPATGGTEAFF.

V gene TRBV14 combines with J gene TRBJ2-4, with D maybe TRBD1 (6 bases). The CDR3 runs 15 residues. Trimming left V 4 bases short and J 1 base short, with 11 bases between. CDR1 is SGHDN and CDR2 is FVKESK in the germline V gene. The CDR3 loop is CASSRQGLAKNIQYF. CDR3 nucleotide sequence: TGTGCCAGCAGCCGGCAGGGGTTGGCCAAAAACATTCAGTACTTC.

This clone was seen a single time. This sequence joins TRBV6-5 and TRBJ1-4; D is ambiguous. The germline gives CDR1 MNHEY, CDR2 SVGAGI. The CDR3 extends over 15 amino acids. V lost 4 bases and J lost 8, with 17 bases in between. The CDR3, as DNA: TGTGCCAGCAGTTTTGCACGGGATCTCGGGGAAAAACTGTTTTTT. Encoded protein: CASSFARDLGEKLFF.

The chain couples TRBV2 to TRBJ1-1, with D perhaps TRBD1 (5 bases). This CDR3 region has 14 residues. Trimming removed 6 bases from V and 6 bases from J, with 17 bases in between. CDR1 is SNHLY, CDR2 FYNNEI, per germline. In DNA form, the CDR3 reads TGTGCCAGCAGCTCCTTGGTTGACAGCTCTGAAGCTTTCTTT. This sequence encodes CASSSLVDSSEAFF. Drawing the rest from reference TRBV2 and TRBJ1-1, the complete variable domain is EPEVTQTPSHQVTQMGQEVILRCVPISNHLYFYWYRQILGQKVEFLVSFYNNEISEKSEIFDDQFSVERPDGSNFTLKIRSTKLEDSAMYFCASSSLVDSSEAFFGQGTRLTVV.

V gene TRBV2 combines with J gene TRBJ2-3, with 9 bases that match TRBD1. The CDR3 has 14 amino acids. The germline gives CDR1 SNHLY, CDR2 FYNNEI. V lost 7 bases to trimming and J lost 2 bases; unmatched junction nucleotides: 4. CDR3 nucleotide sequence: TGTGCCAGCACGCGGGACAGGGCCACAGATACGCAGTATTTT. It specifies CASTRDRATDTQYF.